These T cell receptor beta chains were read from a single sample in a study of blood T cell dynamics during melanoma immunotherapy. The assay was immunoSEQ multiplex PCR, and TCRdb's table has in-frame clones only and misses some. The sample yields roughly 5,400 clones, roughly 85% seen once. The sample in question was blood, obtained from a patient treated with checkpoint blockade. These TCRs come from a human donor with melanoma. CDR3s include the opening cysteine and the closing phenylalanine or tryptophan. D genes are given only for firm matches. Clone sizes are given selectively: once, few, many, or a class where the clone is expanded.

. . TRBJ1-3 TRBV5-5 CASSLAHLSGNTIYF TGTGCCAGCAGCTTGGCGCACCTCTCTGGAAACACCATATATTTT
. . TRBJ2-2 TRBV5-1 CASSLVASGELFF TGCGCCAGCAGCTTGGTTGCGTCCGGGGAGCTGTTTTTT
TRBD1 . TRBJ1-5 TRBV4-1 CASSQDDGGQAYNQPQHF TGCGCCAGCAGCCAAGATGATGGGGGACAGGCTTACAATCAGCCCCAGCATTTT
. . TRBJ1-3 TRBV5-4 CASSSPARTGGNTIYF TGTGCCAGCAGCTCCCCCGCCAGGACCGGTGGAAACACCATATATTTT
. . TRBJ2-1 TRBV20-1 CSASHRNEQFF TGCAGTGCTAGCCATCGGAATGAGCAGTTCTTC
TRBD2 . TRBJ2-1 TRBV10-3 CAISGFSGRAVNNEQFF TGTGCCATCAGTGGGTTTAGCGGGAGGGCCGTCAACAATGAGCAGTTCTTC
. . TRBJ1-1 TRBV11-2 CASSATGPRNTEAFF TGTGCCAGCAGCGCTACAGGGCCTCGGAACACTGAAGCTTTCTTT
. . TRBJ2-7 TRBV29-1 CSALAGSYEQYF TGCAGCGCACTCGCTGGGTCTTACGAGCAGTACTTC
. . TRBJ2-2 TRBV4-3 CASSPRGGVRTGELFF TGCGCCAGCAGCCCGCGGGGCGGGGTACGCACCGGGGAGCTGTTTTTT
. . TRBJ2-7 TRBV27 CASSPSRGPYEQYF TGTGCCAGCAGTCCATCCCGGGGCCCCTACGAGCAGTACTTC
. . TRBJ1-1 TRBV9 CASSRGQTRNTEAFF TGTGCCAGCAGTCGGGGGCAGACGAGGAACACTGAAGCTTTCTTT
. . TRBJ2-2 TRBV6-6 CASTRGNTGELFF TGTGCCAGCACACGGGGGAACACCGGGGAGCTGTTTTTT
. . TRBJ2-7 TRBV21-1 CASSKGLAAYEQYF TGTGCCAGCAGCAAAGGACTAGCGGCCTACGAGCAGTACTTC
. . TRBJ1-5 TRBV5-1 CASSLTQGQPQHF TGCGCCAGCAGCTTGACTCAGGGTCAGCCCCAGCATTTT
TRBD2 . TRBJ2-3 TRBV7-2 CASSRLAGGPTDTQYF TGTGCCAGCAGCCGTCTAGCGGGAGGGCCCACAGATACGCAGTATTTT
TRBD2 . TRBJ2-1 TRBV2 CASSEFGLAGAISYNEQFF TGTGCCAGCAGTGAGTTCGGACTAGCGGGCGCCATCTCCTACAATGAGCAGTTCTTC
. . TRBJ1-1 TRBV2 CASSADREAFF TGTGCCAGCAGTGCCGACAGGGAAGCTTTCTTT
. . TRBJ1-6 TRBV4-2 CASSRSFVGASPLHF TGTGCCAGCAGCCGAAGCTTTGTAGGGGCTTCACCCCTCCACTTT
. . TRBJ1-2 TRBV4-2 CASSQDLAGFNNGYTF TGTGCCAGCAGCCAAGATCTTGCAGGGTTCAACAATGGCTACACCTTC
TRBD2 . TRBJ2-1 TRBV5-1 CASSLELASYNEQFF TGCGCCAGCAGCTTGGAACTAGCGTCGTACAATGAGCAGTTCTTC
. once TRBJ1-4 TRBV6-9 CAGLTYEKLFF TGTGCCGGCCTGACGTACGAAAAACTGTTTTTT
TRBD1 once TRBJ2-2 TRBV7-8 CASSPGQGFLIGELFF TGTGCCAGCAGCCCTGGACAGGGGTTTTTGATCGGGGAGCTGTTTTTT
TRBD2 . TRBJ2-3 TRBV29-1 CSVAGGGRGTDTQYF TGCAGCGTTGCTGGGGGAGGGCGAGGGACAGATACGCAGTATTTT
TRBD1 . TRBJ1-1 TRBV7-6 CASSFRQGKGNTEAFF TGTGCCAGCAGTTTCCGACAGGGGAAGGGGAACACTGAAGCTTTCTTT
. few TRBJ2-2 TRBV6-5 CASSYSVENTGELFF TGTGCCAGCAGTTACTCCGTAGAGAACACCGGGGAGCTGTTTTTT
. few TRBJ1-4 TRBV30 CAWRSGSRNEKLFF TGTGCCTGGAGGTCGGGCAGCCGAAATGAAAAACTGTTTTTT
TRBD1 . TRBJ1-1 TRBV18 CASSSTGVTEAFF TGTGCCAGCTCATCGACAGGGGTGACTGAAGCTTTCTTT
. . TRBJ2-5 TRBV5-1 CASSDPAKETQYF TGCGCCAGCAGTGATCCAGCGAAAGAGACCCAGTACTTC
TRBD1 once TRBJ1-1 TRBV29-1 CSVGSDRGEARGTEAFF TGCAGCGTTGGATCGGACAGGGGAGAGGCAAGGGGAACTGAAGCTTTCTTT
TRBD2 . TRBJ2-2 TRBV7-2 CASGRLAGGGGELFF TGTGCCAGCGGGAGACTAGCGGGAGGTGGCGGGGAGCTGTTTTTT
TRBD2 . TRBJ2-3 TRBV28 CASSYLSSGSPDTQYF TGTGCCAGCAGTTACCTGAGTAGCGGGAGCCCAGATACGCAGTATTTT
. . TRBJ1-6 TRBV7-9 CASSLGSRDNSPLHF TGTGCCAGCAGCCTAGGAAGTAGAGATAATTCACCCCTCCACTTT
. . TRBJ2-4 TRBV29-1 CSVAEGSNIQYF TGCAGCGTAGCAGAGGGGTCGAACATTCAGTACTTC
. once TRBJ2-2 TRBV27 CASAGTHGRELFF TGTGCCAGCGCCGGGACCCACGGTAGGGAGCTGTTTTTT
. . TRBJ2-5 TRBV5-1 CASSPGQTGETQYF TGCGCCAGCAGCCCCGGACAGACGGGAGAGACCCAGTACTTC
. once TRBJ2-3 TRBV4-3 CASSQEPGVITQYF TGCGCCAGCAGCCAAGAACCGGGGGTAATTACGCAGTATTTT
. . TRBJ2-5 TRBV18 CASSPGSLGRDSEQYF TGTGCCAGCTCACCGGGATCCCTTGGCAGGGATAGTGAGCAGTACTTC
TRBD1 . TRBJ1-5 TRBV15 CATSREGQSEPQHF TGTGCCACCAGCAGAGAGGGACAGTCTGAGCCCCAGCATTTT
TRBD1 . TRBJ2-5 TRBV19 CASSITGGGTGGSEETQYF TGTGCCAGTAGTATAACTGGGGGAGGGACAGGGGGTTCGGAAGAGACCCAGTACTTC
. . TRBJ1-5 TRBV5-8 CASSFTEIFGNQPQHF TGTGCCAGCAGCTTTACAGAGATTTTTGGCAATCAGCCCCAGCATTTT
. . TRBJ1-3 TRBV7-2 CASSLVTRGGNTIYF TGTGCCAGCAGCTTAGTAACCCGTGGAGGAAACACCATATATTTT
TRBD2 . TRBJ2-1 TRBV4-3 CASSQEAGLAINNEQFF TGCGCCAGCAGCCAAGAAGCGGGACTAGCGATTAATAATGAGCAGTTCTTC
TRBD1 . TRBJ1-6 TRBV27 CASSPDRVGSPLHF TGTGCCAGCAGTCCGGACAGGGTAGGTTCACCCCTCCACTTT
TRBD2 few TRBJ2-1 TRBV5-4 CASSWRGGRLFSYNEQFF TGTGCCAGCAGCTGGCGGGGGGGCCGGTTATTTTCCTACAATGAGCAGTTCTTC
. . TRBJ2-7 TRBV19 CASTASQATYEQYF TGTGCCAGTACCGCTTCGCAGGCAACCTACGAGCAGTACTTC
TRBD1 . TRBJ1-1 TRBV6-1 CASSAVTGYTEAFF TGTGCCAGCAGTGCCGTGACAGGGTACACTGAAGCTTTCTTT
. . TRBJ1-5 TRBV5-5 CASSLEGPMPQHF TGTGCCAGCAGCTTGGAAGGCCCCATGCCCCAGCATTTT
TRBD2 . TRBJ2-3 TRBV19 CASNFRGGTQYF TGTGCCAGTAACTTTCGGGGGGGTACGCAGTATTTT
TRBD1 . TRBJ1-1 TRBV27 CASSLDRGNTEAFF TGTGCCAGCAGTCTCGACAGGGGGAACACTGAAGCTTTCTTT
. . TRBJ2-5 TRBV29-1 CSASAGGTQYF TGCAGCGCGTCCGCCGGGGGGACCCAGTACTTC
. . TRBJ1-6 TRBV5-1 CASSFRDTSSYNSPLHF TGCGCCAGCAGCTTCCGAGACACGAGCTCCTATAATTCACCCCTCCACTTT
. . TRBJ2-4 TRBV6-1 CASTQTTLAKNIQYF TGTGCCAGCACCCAGACAACATTAGCCAAAAACATTCAGTACTTC
TRBD1 once TRBJ2-5 TRBV19 CASSKGQGPQETQYF TGTGCCAGTAGTAAAGGACAGGGGCCTCAAGAGACCCAGTACTTC
. . TRBJ1-2 TRBV7-9 CASSTPEGFGSSGYGYTF TGTGCCAGCTCTACCCCCGAGGGGTTCGGGAGTAGTGGTTATGGCTACACCTTC
. . TRBJ2-3 TRBV19 CASSISALRETDTQYF TGTGCCAGTAGTATATCTGCCCTCCGGGAGACAGATACGCAGTATTTT